The 16 T cell receptor beta chains listed next were all sequenced from one sample in a study of blood T cell repertoires in COVID-19. Sequencing was performed with immunoSEQ multiplex PCR; in TCRdb, only in-frame clones are kept and a portion is missing. Of about 150,000 clones in the sample, roughly 84% were seen once. The sequencing sample was made of PBMCs or T cells enriched from blood (not recorded which). All receptors derive from a woman aged 45-65 years who had recovered from COVID-19.

The rearrangement links TRBV7-9 to TRBJ1-5; 10 bases are a match to TRBD1. The CDR3 sequence is 14 residues long. V shed 4 bases, J shed 4 bases, and the junction held 1 base outside the gene matches. CDR1 is SEHNR and CDR2 is FQNEAQ in the germline V gene (reference sequence). CDR3 bases: TGTGCCAGCAGCTGGGGACAGGGGAATCAGCCCCAGCATTTT. Encoded protein: CASSWGQGNQPQHF.

This clone is a singleton in its sample. This sequence joins TRBV6-1 and TRBJ2-7; perhaps TRBD1 as D (5 bases). The CDR3 sequence is 15 residues long. V lost 3 bases and J lost 8, with 20 bases in between. The V gene's germline CDR1 is MNHNS and CDR2 SASEGT. This chain's CDR3 is CASSDIIGSRGKQYF. CDR3 nucleotides: TGTGCCAGCAGTGATATAATAGGCAGTAGGGGCAAGCAGTACTTC.

V usage is TRBV18 and J usage is TRBJ1-6, with D perhaps matching TRBD1 (6 bases). V gave up 0 bases and J gave up 7 bases, with 10 bases separating them. This CDR3 spans 15 amino acids. CDR1 and CDR2 from the germline V gene are KGHSH and LQKENI. Here the CDR3 reads CASSPPGARNSPLHF. In nucleotides, the CDR3 is TGTGCCAGCTCACCACCGGGGGCGCGGAATTCACCCCTCCACTTT.

The V call is TRBV28, the J call TRBJ1-2, with 8 bases identical to TRBD1. V shed 6 bases, J shed 1 base, and the junction held 7 bases outside the gene matches. The CDR3 is 15 residues long. Germline CDR1 is MDHEN and CDR2 is SYDVKM. The CDR3 DNA is TGTGCCAGCAGCCGCGGACAGGGAATTAACTATGGCTACACCTTC. Its protein is CASSRGQGINYGYTF.

Only one count was recorded for this clone. This sequence joins TRBV15 and TRBJ2-1; TRBD1 might be the D (7 bases). The germline V and J ends were trimmed by 4 bases and 8 bases, with 15 bases remaining between them. This CDR3 is 14 amino acids long. The germline V gene encodes CDR1 LNHNV and CDR2 YYDKDF (reference sequence). CDR3 loop: CATSTRGAGDEQFF. The CDR3 region has the DNA TGTGCCACCAGCACCAGGGGGGCCGGGGATGAGCAGTTCTTC.

This chain joins TRBV19 and TRBJ2-7; 8 bases agree with TRBD1. This CDR3 comprises 14 residues. The trim removed 6 bases at V and 3 bases at J, leaving 7 bases unmatched. Germline CDR1 reads LNHDA; CDR2 reads SQIVND (reference sequence). CDR3 loop: CASSRQGQLYEQYF. The CDR3, as DNA: TGTGCCAGTAGCAGACAGGGGCAGCTCTACGAGCAGTACTTC.

This chain uses TRBV5-6 with TRBJ1-5; D unclear. V was cut by 0 bases and J by 2 bases, with 6 bases left in between. CDR3 length equals 14 residues. Germline lookup yields CDR1 SGHDT and CDR2 YYEEEE. In nucleotides, the CDR3 is TGTGCCAGCAGCTTGGAAGCGGGCAATCAGCCCCAGCATTTT. This codes for CASSLEAGNQPQHF.

The J gene is TRBJ2-3, the V gene TRBV3-1 (or the pseudogene TRBV3-2), with 7 bases that match TRBD2. The V and J ends lost 8 bases and 4 bases, in that order; junction bases with no gene match: 18. The CDR3 length is 17 residues. Germline lookup yields CDR1 LGHDT and CDR2 YNNKEL (reference sequence). The CDR3 protein is CASAPGGSGLDSDTQYF. The DNA for the CDR3 is TGTGCCAGCGCCCCTGGCGGGAGCGGGTTAGATTCAGATACGCAGTATTTT.

The count of this clone is one. The chain joins TRBV5-1 to TRBJ2-1, with 10 bases identical to TRBD1. Germline V gene lookup returns CDR1 SGHRS and CDR2 YFSETQ. The CDR3 length is 15 residues. V lost 2 bases, J lost 6 bases, and 5 bases stayed unmatched. The CDR3 loop reads CASSFGTGASNEQFF. Written as DNA, the CDR3 is TGCGCCAGCAGCTTCGGGACAGGGGCTAGCAATGAGCAGTTCTTC.

The chain employs TRBV30 and TRBJ2-2, with D possibly being TRBD1 (6 bases). This CDR3 spans 14 amino acids. Germline CDR1 and CDR2: GTSNPN and SVGIG (reference sequence). Trimming stripped 3 bases from V and 1 base from J, with 9 bases between. CDR3 in DNA: TGTGCCTGGAGCGGACAGATGAACACCGGGGAGCTGTTTTTT. Translated, it gives CAWSGQMNTGELFF. Full variable domain (outside the CDR3, taken from reference TRBV30 and TRBJ2-2): SQTIHQWPATLVQPVGSPLSLECTVEGTSNPNLYWYRQAAGRGLQLLFYSVGIGQISSEVPQNLSASRPQDRQFILSSKKLLLSDSGFYLCAWSGQMNTGELFFGEGSRLTVL.

The chain has TRBV6-5 and TRBJ1-4; TRBD1 matches 7 bases. Trimming at V came to 8 bases and at J to 7 bases, leaving 10 bases not matched to a gene. Germline-derived CDR1 and CDR2 are MNHEY and SVGAGI. This CDR3 contains 14 residues. The CDR3 here is CASGPGTDAEKLFF. The DNA of the CDR3 is TGTGCCAGCGGGCCCGGGACAGACGCTGAAAAACTGTTTTTT.

This rearrangement joins TRBV2 to TRBJ1-4; D gene uncertain. Per germline, CDR1 SNHLY and CDR2 FYNNEI. Trimming removed 8 bases at V and 7 bases at J, with 11 bases between. This CDR3 comprises 12 residues. The chain's CDR3 is CASEDVREKLFF. For the CDR3, the DNA is TGTGCCAGCGAGGATGTACGTGAAAAACTGTTTTTT.

The chain carries TRBV7-2 and TRBJ1-6, with D unresolved. CDR3 length: 13 amino acids. Germline values: CDR1 SGHTA, CDR2 FQGNSA. Trimming left V 6 bases short and J 6 bases short, with 9 bases between. CDR3 bases: TGTGCCAGCAGTCCGAACGGTAATTCACCCCTCCACTTT. Protein sequence: CASSPNGNSPLHF. Using reference TRBV7-2 and TRBJ1-6 for the parts outside the CDR3, the full variable domain is GAGVSQSPSNKVTEKGKDVELRCDPISGHTALYWYRQSLGQGLEFLIYFQGNSAPDKSGLPSDRFSAERTGGSVSTLTIQRTQQEDSAVYLCASSPNGNSPLHFGNGTRLTVT.

This sequence joins TRBV4-3 and TRBJ1-5, with 10 bases that match TRBD1. The CDR3 consists of 16 residues. Trimming at V came to 3 bases and at J to 2 bases, leaving 4 bases not matched to a gene. Germline V gene data show CDR1 as LGHNA and CDR2 as YSLEER. CDR3 protein: CASSHGTGEGNQPQHF. DNA of the CDR3: TGCGCCAGCAGCCACGGGACAGGGGAAGGCAATCAGCCCCAGCATTTT.

The table lists this clone with a few counts. The chain employs TRBV6-5 and TRBJ1-1; 8 bases align to TRBD1. From germline, CDR1 is MNHEY and CDR2 SVGAGI. The ends lost 6 bases at V and 4 bases at J; junction bases unmatched: 7. The CDR3 has 14 amino acids. The CDR3 is CASSDRGWSTEAFF. The CDR3 nucleotides are TGTGCCAGCAGCGACAGGGGTTGGAGCACTGAAGCTTTCTTT.

V usage is TRBV19 and J usage is TRBJ1-4; TRBD1 matches at 8 bases. With 7 bases clipped from V and 7 bases from J, the junction kept 11 bases outside the gene matches. CDR3 length equals 15 residues. Per the germline V gene, CDR1 is LNHDA and CDR2 is SQIVND (reference sequence). CDR3 sequence reads: CASTPRAGGREKLFF. CDR3 sequence (DNA): TGTGCCAGTACCCCCAGGGCAGGGGGCCGTGAAAAACTGTTTTTT. Together with reference TRBV19 and TRBJ1-4, the CDR3 gives the full variable domain: DGGITQSPKYLFRKEGQNVTLSCEQNLNHDAMYWYRQDPGQGLRLIYYSQIVNDFQKGDIAEGYSVSREKKESFPLTVTSAQKNPTAFYLCASTPRAGGREKLFFGSGTQLSVL.